A single sample is the source of the 5 T cell receptor beta chains below, sequenced in a study of T cells in localized non-small cell lung cancer (dated by TCRdb to between 2020 and 2021). Library preparation employed the immunoSEQ multiplex PCR assay. TCRdb obtained this table from immuneACCESS and retained in-frame rearrangements with V and J assigned. These tables miss some clones; where compared with another copy, unresolved V genes account for less than half of the shortfall, and the remainder is unexplained. The sample profile shows 1,500 or so clones; 20% to 25% of them were found once. Approximately 12% of the sample is taken by the ten largest. The source material was lung tumor tissue, sampled before any cancer treatment. These receptors all stem from a male donor older than 55 with stage I lung adenocarcinoma.

The gene calls are TRBV11-3 and TRBJ1-5, with a tentative D call TRBD1 (5 bases). The CDR3 loop spans 15 amino acids. V was cut by 1 base and J by 1 base, with 8 bases left in between. The germline CDR1 and CDR2 sequences are SGHNT and YENEEA. CDR3 sequence: CASSLGAGSNQPQHF. The CDR3 DNA follows: TGTGCCAGCAGCTTAGGCGCAGGGAGCAATCAGCCCCAGCATTTT. Together with reference TRBV11-3 and TRBJ1-5, the CDR3 gives the full variable domain: EAGVVQSPRYKIIEKKQPVAFWCNPISGHNTLYWYLQNLGQGPELLIRYENEEAVDDSQLPKDRFSAERLKGVDSTLKIQPAELGDSAVYLCASSLGAGSNQPQHFGDGTRLSIL.

The chain recombines TRBV11-3 with TRBJ1-1, with 9 bases that match TRBD1. The CDR3 is 14 amino acids. Per germline, CDR1 SGHNT and CDR2 YENEEA. With V trimmed by 5 bases and J by 3 bases, 4 bases remained unmatched. The CDR3 reads CASSVQGAHTEAFF. In DNA form, the CDR3 reads TGTGCCAGCAGCGTACAGGGGGCACACACTGAAGCTTTCTTT.

The rearrangement joins TRBV5-1 to TRBJ2-7, with TRBD1 matching over 12 bases. The CDR3 has 14 residues. CDR1 SGHRS and CDR2 YFSETQ come from the germline V gene. V gave up 4 bases and J gave up 4 bases; unmatched junction bases: 3. The CDR3 sequence: CASSPGQGAYEQYF. The CDR3 DNA is TGCGCCAGCAGCCCGGGACAGGGGGCGTACGAGCAGTACTTC.

This clone is deemed medium-sized. The chain combines TRBV23-1 with TRBJ2-7; 10 positions agree with TRBD1. TRBV23-1 is designated an ORF whose function remains uncertain. V was clipped by 6 bases and J by 1 base; unmatched bases: 9. The CDR3 covers 16 residues. CDR3 sequence reads: CASSYSGTGESYEQYF. The CDR3 region has the DNA TGCGCCAGCAGCTACTCCGGGACAGGGGAATCCTACGAGCAGTACTTC.

This chain links TRBV29-1 with TRBJ2-1, with 11 bases identical to TRBD2. The V segment lost 0 bases and the J segment 0 bases; nucleotides outside the gene matches: 13. Per germline, CDR1 SQVTM and CDR2 ANQGSEA. The CDR3 has 20 amino acids. For the CDR3, the DNA is TGCAGCGTTGAAGAAAAGGCTAGCGGGAGGACCTCAAGCTCCTACAATGAGCAGTTCTTC. The encoded protein is CSVEEKASGRTSSSYNEQFF.